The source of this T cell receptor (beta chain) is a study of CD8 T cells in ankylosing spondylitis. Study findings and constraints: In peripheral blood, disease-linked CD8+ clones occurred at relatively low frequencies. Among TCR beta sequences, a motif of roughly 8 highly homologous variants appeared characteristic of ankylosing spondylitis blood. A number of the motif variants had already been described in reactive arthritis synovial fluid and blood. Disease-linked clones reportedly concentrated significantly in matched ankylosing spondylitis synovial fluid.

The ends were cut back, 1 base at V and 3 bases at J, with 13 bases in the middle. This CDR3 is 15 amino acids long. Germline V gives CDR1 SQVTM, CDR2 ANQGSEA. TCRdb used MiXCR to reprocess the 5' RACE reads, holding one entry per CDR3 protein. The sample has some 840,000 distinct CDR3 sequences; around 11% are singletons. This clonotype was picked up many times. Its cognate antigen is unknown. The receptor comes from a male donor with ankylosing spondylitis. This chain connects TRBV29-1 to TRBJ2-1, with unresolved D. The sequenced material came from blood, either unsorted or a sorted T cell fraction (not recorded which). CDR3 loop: CSVEGSGVYYNEQFF. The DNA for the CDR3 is TGCAGCGTTGAAGGGTCTGGGGTGTACTACAATGAGCAGTTCTTC.